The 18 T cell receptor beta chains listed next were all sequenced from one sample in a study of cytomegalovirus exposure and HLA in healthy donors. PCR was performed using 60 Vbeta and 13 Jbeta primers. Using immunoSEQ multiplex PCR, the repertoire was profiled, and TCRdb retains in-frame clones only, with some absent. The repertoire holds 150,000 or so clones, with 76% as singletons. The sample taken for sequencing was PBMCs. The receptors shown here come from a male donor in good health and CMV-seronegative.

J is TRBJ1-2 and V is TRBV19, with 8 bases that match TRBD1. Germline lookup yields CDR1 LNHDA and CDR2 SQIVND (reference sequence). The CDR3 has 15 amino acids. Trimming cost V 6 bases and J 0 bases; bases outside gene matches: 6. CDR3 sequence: CASRPGTGTNYGYTF. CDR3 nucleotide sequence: TGTGCCAGTAGACCCGGGACAGGCACTAACTATGGCTACACCTTC.

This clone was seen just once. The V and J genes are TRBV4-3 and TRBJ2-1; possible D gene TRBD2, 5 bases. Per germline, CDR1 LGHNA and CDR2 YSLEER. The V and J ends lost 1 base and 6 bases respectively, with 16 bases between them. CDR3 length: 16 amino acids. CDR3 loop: CASSQVFAGSGNEQFF. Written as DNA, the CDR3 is TGCGCCAGCAGCCAAGTTTTTGCGGGTTCGGGCAATGAGCAGTTCTTC.

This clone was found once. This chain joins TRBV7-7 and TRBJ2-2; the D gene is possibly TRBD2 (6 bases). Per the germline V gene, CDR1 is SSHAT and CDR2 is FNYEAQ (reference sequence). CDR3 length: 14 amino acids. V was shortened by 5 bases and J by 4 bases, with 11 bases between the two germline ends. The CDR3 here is CASSEGGSTGELFF. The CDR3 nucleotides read TGTGCCAGCAGCGAAGGAGGGTCCACCGGGGAGCTGTTTTTT.

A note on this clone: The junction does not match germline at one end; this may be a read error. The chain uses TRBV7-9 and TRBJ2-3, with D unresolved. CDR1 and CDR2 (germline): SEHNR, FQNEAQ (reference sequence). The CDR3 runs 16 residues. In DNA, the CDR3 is TGTTCCAGCAGCTTACCGGGTCCGCTCAGCACAGATACGCAGTATTTT. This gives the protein CSSSLPGPLSTDTQYF. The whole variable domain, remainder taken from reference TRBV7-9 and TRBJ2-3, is DTGVSQNPRHKITKRGQNVTFRCDPISEHNRLYWYRQTLGQGPEFLTYFQNEAQLEKSRLLSDRFSAERPKGSFSTLEIQRTEQGDSAMYLCSSSLPGPLSTDTQYFGPGTRLTVL.

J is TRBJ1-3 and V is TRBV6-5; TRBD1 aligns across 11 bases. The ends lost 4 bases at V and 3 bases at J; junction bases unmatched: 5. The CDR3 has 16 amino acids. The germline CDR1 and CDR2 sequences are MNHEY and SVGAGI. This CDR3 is CASSSTGTGGGNTIYF. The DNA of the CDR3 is TGTGCCAGCAGTTCTACAGGGACAGGGGGTGGAAACACCATATATTTT.

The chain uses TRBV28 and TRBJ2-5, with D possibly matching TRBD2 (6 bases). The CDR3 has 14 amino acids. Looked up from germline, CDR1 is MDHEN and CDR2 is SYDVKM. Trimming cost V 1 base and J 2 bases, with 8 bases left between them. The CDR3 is CASSLLGRQETQYF. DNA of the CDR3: TGTGCCAGCAGTTTATTAGGGAGGCAAGAGACCCAGTACTTC.

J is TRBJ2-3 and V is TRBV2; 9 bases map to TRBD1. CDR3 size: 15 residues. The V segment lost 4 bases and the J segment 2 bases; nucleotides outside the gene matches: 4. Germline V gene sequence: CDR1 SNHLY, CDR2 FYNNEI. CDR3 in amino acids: CASSGRDRATDTQYF. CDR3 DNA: TGTGCCAGCAGTGGGCGGGACAGGGCCACAGATACGCAGTATTTT. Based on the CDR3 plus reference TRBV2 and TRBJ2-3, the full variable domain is EPEVTQTPSHQVTQMGQEVILRCVPISNHLYFYWYRQILGQKVEFLVSFYNNEISEKSEIFDDQFSVERPDGSNFTLKIRSTKLEDSAMYFCASSGRDRATDTQYFGPGTRLTVL.

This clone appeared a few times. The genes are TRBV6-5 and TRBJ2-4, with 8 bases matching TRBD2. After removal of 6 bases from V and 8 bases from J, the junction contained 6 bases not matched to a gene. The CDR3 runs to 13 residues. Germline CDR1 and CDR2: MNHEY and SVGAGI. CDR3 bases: TGTGCCAGCAGCCCCCCGGGGGGGGACATTCAGTACTTC. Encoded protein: CASSPPGGDIQYF.

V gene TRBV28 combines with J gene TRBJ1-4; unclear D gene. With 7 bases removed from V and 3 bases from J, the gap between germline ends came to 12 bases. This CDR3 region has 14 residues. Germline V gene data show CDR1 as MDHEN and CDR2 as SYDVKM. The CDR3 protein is CASKTRRANEKLFF. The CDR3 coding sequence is TGTGCCAGCAAGACACGGAGGGCTAATGAAAAACTGTTTTTT. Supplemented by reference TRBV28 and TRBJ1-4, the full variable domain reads DVKVTQSSRYLVKRTGEKVFLECVQDMDHENMFWYRQDPGLGLRLIYFSYDVKMKEKGDIPEGYSVSREKKERFSLILESASTNQTSMYLCASKTRRANEKLFFGSGTQLSVL.

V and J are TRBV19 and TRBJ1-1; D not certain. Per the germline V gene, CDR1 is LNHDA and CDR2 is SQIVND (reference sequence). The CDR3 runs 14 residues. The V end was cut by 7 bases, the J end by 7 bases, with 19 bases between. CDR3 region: CASTRDTQIIEAFF. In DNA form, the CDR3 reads TGTGCCAGTACGCGAGACACTCAGATAATTGAAGCTTTCTTT.

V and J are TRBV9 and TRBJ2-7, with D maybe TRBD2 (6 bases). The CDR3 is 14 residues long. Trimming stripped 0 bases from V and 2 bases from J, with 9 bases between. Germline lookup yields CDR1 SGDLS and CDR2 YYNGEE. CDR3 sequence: CASSVAGVPYEQYF. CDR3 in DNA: TGTGCCAGCAGCGTAGCGGGAGTTCCCTACGAGCAGTACTTC.

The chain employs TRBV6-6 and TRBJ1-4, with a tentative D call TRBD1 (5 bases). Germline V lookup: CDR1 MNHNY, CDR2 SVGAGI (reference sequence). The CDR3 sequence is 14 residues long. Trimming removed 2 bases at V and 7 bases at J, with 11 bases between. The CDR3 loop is CASSYRGMGEKLFF. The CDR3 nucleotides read TGTGCCAGCAGTTACAGGGGCATGGGTGAAAAACTGTTTTTT.

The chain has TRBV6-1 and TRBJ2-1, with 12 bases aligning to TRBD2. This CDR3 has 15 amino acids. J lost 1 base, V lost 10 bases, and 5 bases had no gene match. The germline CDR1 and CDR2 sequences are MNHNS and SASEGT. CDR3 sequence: CATMTSGSSYNEQFF. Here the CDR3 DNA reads TGTGCCACCATGACTAGCGGGAGTTCCTACAATGAGCAGTTCTTC.

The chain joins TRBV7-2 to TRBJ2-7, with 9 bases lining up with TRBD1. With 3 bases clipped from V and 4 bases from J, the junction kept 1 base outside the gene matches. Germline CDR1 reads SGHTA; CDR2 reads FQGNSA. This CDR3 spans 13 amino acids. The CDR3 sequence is CASSFDRGYEQYF. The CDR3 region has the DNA TGTGCCAGCAGCTTCGACAGGGGGTACGAGCAGTACTTC. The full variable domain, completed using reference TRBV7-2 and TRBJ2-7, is GAGVSQSPSNKVTEKGKDVELRCDPISGHTALYWYRQSLGQGLEFLIYFQGNSAPDKSGLPSDRFSAERTGGSVSTLTIQRTQQEDSAVYLCASSFDRGYEQYFGPGTRLTVT.

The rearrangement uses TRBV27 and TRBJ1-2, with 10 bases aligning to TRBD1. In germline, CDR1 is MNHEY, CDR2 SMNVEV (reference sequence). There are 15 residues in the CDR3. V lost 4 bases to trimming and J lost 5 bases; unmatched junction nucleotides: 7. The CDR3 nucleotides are TGTGCCAGCAGTTCCTTGGACAGGGGGATGTATGGCTACACCTTC. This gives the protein CASSSLDRGMYGYTF.

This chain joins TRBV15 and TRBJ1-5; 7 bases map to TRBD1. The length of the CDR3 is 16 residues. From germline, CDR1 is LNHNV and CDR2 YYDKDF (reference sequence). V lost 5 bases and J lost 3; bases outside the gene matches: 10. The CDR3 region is CATSAGQGVLNQPQHF. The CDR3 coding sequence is TGTGCCACCAGCGCTGGGCAGGGGGTTCTCAATCAGCCCCAGCATTTT.

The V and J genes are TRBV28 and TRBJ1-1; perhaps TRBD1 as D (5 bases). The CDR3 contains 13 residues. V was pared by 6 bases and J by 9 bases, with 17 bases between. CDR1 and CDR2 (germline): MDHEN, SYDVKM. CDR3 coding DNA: TGTGCCAGCAGAACCGCCGTGCCAGGGCAAGCTTTCTTT. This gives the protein CASRTAVPGQAFF.

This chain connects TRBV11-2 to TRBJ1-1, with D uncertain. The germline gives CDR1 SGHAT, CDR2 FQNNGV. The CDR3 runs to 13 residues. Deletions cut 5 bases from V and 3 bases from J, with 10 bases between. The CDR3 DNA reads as TGTGCCAGCAGCCTGATAAGCTACACTGAAGCTTTCTTT. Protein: CASSLISYTEAFF.